A selection of T cell receptor beta chains follows, all from one sample in a study of persistence of HIV-infected CD4 T cells. TCRdb's copy holds only in-frame clones and misses some; the assay was immunoSEQ multiplex PCR. The table has over 60,000 clones, about 77% seen once; the top ten hold around 1.7%. These receptors have no known antigen. The sequencing used CD4+ T cells sorted from PBMCs after 18-hour stimulation, collected from a patient who received antiretroviral therapy. The receptor set was obtained from an adult man with HIV who was CMV-seropositive. The CDR3 runs from the conserved cysteine through the conserved F or W. D genes are given only for firm matches. A row's size may be missing; if present it is once, few, many or a size class.

d_gene | j_gene | v_gene | abundance | CDR3nt | CDR3aa
- | TRBJ1-2 | TRBV5-6 | - | TGTGCCAGCAGCTACTTGGCCGCGCGGGGGAGCTATGGCTACACCTTC | CASSYLAARGSYGYTF
- | TRBJ2-1 | TRBV5-1 | - | TGCGCCAGCAGCCGGACGATAGGAGCCGGTGGGGATGAGCAGTTCTTC | CASSRTIGAGGDEQFF
- | TRBJ2-6 | TRBV6-5 | - | TGTGCCAGCAGAGGGCACCACTCTGGGGCCAACGTCCTGACTTTC | CASRGHHSGANVLTF
- | TRBJ1-2 | TRBV7-9 | few | TGTGCCAGCAGCTTAGATTCGAGGGCAGGCAACTATGGCTACACCTTC | CASSLDSRAGNYGYTF
- | TRBJ1-4 | TRBV10-3 | - | TGTGCCATCAGTGCGGTTGCGGGGGGCAAGGATAATGAAAAACTGTTTTTT | CAISAVAGGKDNEKLFF
- | TRBJ1-2 | TRBV15 | - | TGTGCCACCAGCAGAGATATAGGGCAGGGTCACGGCTACACCTTC | CATSRDIGQGHGYTF
- | TRBJ2-1 | TRBV5-1 | once | TGCGCCAGCAGGCCGGGATCAGACAATGAGCAGTTCTTC | CASRPGSDNEQFF
TRBD1 | TRBJ2-3 | TRBV27 | - | TGTGCCAGCAGTTCGGTAATCAACCTGCGGACAGGGGAAAAGGATACGCAGTATTTT | CASSSVINLRTGEKDTQYF
- | TRBJ1-2 | TRBV3-1/TRBV3-2 | - | TGTGCCAGCAGCCAAGATAGCCTTTGGAGTGGCTACACCTTC | CASSQDSLWSGYTF
TRBD1 | TRBJ1-2 | TRBV7-2 | - | TGTGCCAGCAGCTTAGCGGCCGACCCCGTCCCGGGACAGGGGAACTATGGCTACACCTTC | CASSLAADPVPGQGNYGYTF
TRBD1 | TRBJ2-7 | TRBV5-1 | - | TGCGCCAGCAGCTTGGGAGGGGCAGGGGGACCGTTATCCTACGAGCAGTACTTC | CASSLGGAGGPLSYEQYF
- | TRBJ1-6 | TRBV11-2 | - | TGTGCCAGCAGCTTAGGAGGGGAGGGCTCACCCCTCCACTTT | CASSLGGEGSPLHF
- | TRBJ1-3 | TRBV9 | few | TGTGCCAGCAGCGTTAACGGACAGCCCGTCTCTGGAAACACCATATATTTT | CASSVNGQPVSGNTIYF
- | TRBJ1-3 | TRBV12-3/TRBV12-4 | - | TGTGCCAGCAGTTTAGGACAGGGAAACACCATATATTTT | CASSLGQGNTIYF
TRBD1 | TRBJ1-5 | TRBV27 | - | TGTGCCAGCAGTTTAATGGGACAGGCCGTAAATCAGCCCCAGCATTTT | CASSLMGQAVNQPQHF